A selection of T cell receptor beta chains follows, all from one sample in a study of PD-1 blockade in classical Hodgkin lymphoma. Produced via immunoSEQ multiplex PCR; TCRdb's table is partial and in-frame only. This table holds around 25,000 clones, 70% to 90% found once. Sequenced here: peripheral blood mononuclear cells (PBMCs), sampled before the second cycle of nivolumab. The receptors were gathered from a human donor with classical Hodgkin lymphoma. Both conserved end residues are part of each CDR3. The D gene is left open where the match is weak. The listing skips clone size in some rows; elsewhere it reads once, few, many or a size class.

TRBV6-1	NA	TRBJ2-2	NA	TGTGCCAGCAGTGGACAGTTCACCGGGGAGCTGTTTTTT	CASSGQFTGELFF
TRBV19	NA	TRBJ2-2	NA	TGTGCCAGTACCCAACAGGTAAATGTCCCCGGGGAGCTGTTTTTT	CASTQQVNVPGELFF
TRBV7-8	few	TRBJ1-4	TRBD1	TGTGCCAGCAGCCGGACAGGGAGATTTAATGAAAAACTGTTTTTT	CASSRTGRFNEKLFF
TRBV5-4	once	TRBJ2-5	TRBD2	TGTGCCAGCAGCTTGGCCCCGCGGGGGGGCCAAGAGACCCAGTACTTC	CASSLAPRGGQETQYF
TRBV12-5	once	TRBJ1-4	NA	TGTGCTAGTGGTTTGGTAATGGGTGGTAATGAAAAACTGTTTTTT	CASGLVMGGNEKLFF
TRBV20-1	NA	TRBJ2-7	NA	TGCAGTGCGAAAAGCTCCTACGAGCAGTACTTC	CSAKSSYEQYF
TRBV5-1	NA	TRBJ2-3	NA	TGCGCCAGCACCTATTCCCGGGGTGTAGGTACAGATACGCAGTATTTT	CASTYSRGVGTDTQYF
TRBV7-9	NA	TRBJ2-3	TRBD2	TGTGCCAGCAGCTTGACTAGCGGGCGAACAGATACGCAGTATTTT	CASSLTSGRTDTQYF
TRBV4-3	NA	TRBJ2-2	NA	TGCGCCAGCAGCCAAGAGGATTCGGGAGTAAGCGGGGAGCTGTTTTTT	CASSQEDSGVSGELFF
TRBV6-1	NA	TRBJ1-2	NA	TGTGCCAGCAGTCCTATAACCTATGGCTACACCTTC	CASSPITYGYTF
TRBV27	NA	TRBJ1-1	NA	TGTGCCAGCAGAAAAGATACTGACAGAGAAGCTTTCTTT	CASRKDTDREAFF
TRBV5-6	once	TRBJ1-4	NA	TGTGCCAGCAGCTTGGAGGGGACTGAAAAACTGTTTTTT	CASSLEGTEKLFF
TRBV2	few	TRBJ1-5	NA	TGTGCCAGCAGGGCACCTAATCAGCCCCAGCATTTT	CASRAPNQPQHF
TRBV21-1	NA	TRBJ2-3	NA	TGTGCCAGTCTGTGGGGGACAGATACGCAGTATTTT	CASLWGTDTQYF
TRBV6-5	NA	TRBJ2-2	NA	TGTGCCAGCAGTCCCCTGGGGGGGGAGCTGTTTTTT	CASSPLGGELFF
TRBV27	NA	TRBJ1-1	NA	TGTGCCAGCACCGAAGCCCTTGGCACTGAAGCTTTCTTT	CASTEALGTEAFF
TRBV5-4	NA	TRBJ1-3	NA	TGTGCCAGCAGCTTGAGGGGAAGGAGTGGAAACACCATATATTTT	CASSLRGRSGNTIYF